The clone carrying this TCR beta chain was picked up a small number of times. The germline gives CDR1 SNHLY, CDR2 FYNNEI. V lost 10 bases and J lost 7, with 20 bases in between. This CDR3 contains 15 residues. The authors' processing: Scientists estimated how many nucleated cells there were by amplifying reference gene primers. Sequenced by immunoSEQ multiplex PCR; TCRdb stores in-frame clones only, minus some. V and J calls and clone size follow that table, whereas D and trimming were derived from the DNA. The data hold roughly 250,000 clones, with about 88% observed a single time. The data stem from a study of blood T cell repertoires in COVID-19. Study at large: PBMCs, B-cell-depleted T cells, or T cells provided the cDNA or gDNA that made up the material.

This sequence joins TRBV2 and TRBJ1-6, with a tentative D call TRBD1 (6 bases). Sequencing input: peripheral blood. The clonotype was recovered from a woman aged 40 to 50 who had recovered from COVID-19. In nucleotides, the CDR3 is TGTGCCACACGGGCGGGCAGGGGAGACAATTCACCCCTCCACTTT. This sequence encodes CATRAGRGDNSPLHF.